One and the same sample provided the 17 T cell receptor beta chains below, sequenced in a study of breast tumors, draining lymph nodes, adjacent tissues. The lymph nodes were axillary draining lymph nodes from breast cancer patients. Each CDR3 protein is one row after TCRdb ran MiXCR on the multiplex PCR reads. The repertoire holds 200,000 to 250,000 distinct CDR3 sequences, with about a third as singletons. The sample comprised axillary lymph node tissue. These receptor sequences come from a female donor with breast cancer. Some clones in this sample may be carry-over from other donors' samples.

This clonotype was observed many times. The CDR3 bases are TGCGCCAGCAGCCAAGTCTCACTCTCGACCGGGGAGCTGTTTTTT. This gives the protein CASSQVSLSTGELFF. The rearrangement joins TRBV4-1 to TRBJ2-2; D remains ambiguous. Trimming removed 1 base from V and 5 bases from J, with 11 bases in between. The CDR3 is made up of 15 amino acids. CDR1 MGHRA and CDR2 YSYEKL come from the germline V gene.

This clonotype was seen ten or more times. The gene calls are TRBV14 and TRBJ2-2; perhaps TRBD1 as D (5 bases). In germline, CDR1 is SGHDN, CDR2 FVKESK. The V and J ends lost 1 base and 1 base respectively, with 7 bases between them. The CDR3 has 15 amino acids. In DNA, the CDR3 is TGTGCCAGCAGCCAAGCGCAGGGGAACACCGGGGAGCTGTTTTTT. This encodes CASSQAQGNTGELFF.

The table lists this clonotype with many counts. V and J are TRBV3-1 and TRBJ2-7; D is uncertain. The V gene's germline CDR1 is LGHDT and CDR2 YNNKEL (reference sequence). This CDR3 comprises 14 residues. The V end lost 4 bases, the J end lost 0 bases, and 10 bases lay between the germline ends. The CDR3 sequence is CASSPRLSSYEQYF. CDR3 in DNA: TGTGCCAGCAGCCCCCGTCTAAGCTCCTACGAGCAGTACTTC.

The chain is built from TRBV20-1 and TRBJ2-4, with TRBD2 matching over 8 bases. CDR1 DFQATT and CDR2 SNEGSKA come from the germline V gene (reference sequence). This CDR3 has 15 amino acids. The V and J ends lost 5 bases and 3 bases, in that order; junction bases with no gene match: 9. CDR3 sequence (DNA): TGCAGTGCTCGGGAGGGAGCGGGTGTCAAAAACATTCAGTACTTC. This codes for CSAREGAGVKNIQYF.

About this clonotype itself: A much larger clone lies one base from this, so it may be a read error. The rearrangement links TRBV6-5 to TRBJ2-5, with 9 nucleotides matching TRBD2. The CDR3 spans 14 residues. The germline CDR1 and CDR2 sequences are MNHEY and SVGAGI. CDR3 sequence: CACSRRGGQETQYF. The CDR3 region has the DNA TGTGCCTGCAGTAGGCGGGGGGGGCAAGAGACCCAGTACTTC.

This clonotype was recorded many times. The rearrangement joins TRBV29-1 to TRBJ2-3, with 7 bases fitting TRBD1. V was clipped by 2 bases and J by 1 base; unmatched bases: 9. Germline assignment: CDR1 SQVTM and CDR2 ANQGSEA. The CDR3 spans 16 residues. The CDR3 here is CSVERGEGARTDTQYF. The CDR3 bases are TGCAGCGTTGAAAGGGGTGAGGGGGCGCGCACAGATACGCAGTATTTT.

This clonotype was seen ten or more times. CDR3 loop: CASSPNGLAGYGELFF. CDR3 nucleotide sequence: TGTGCCAGCAGTCCCAATGGACTAGCGGGATACGGGGAGCTGTTTTTT. V and J are TRBV12-3 or TRBV12-4 and TRBJ2-2; 12 bases line up with TRBD2. V lost 5 bases, J lost 7 bases, and 8 bases stayed unmatched. CDR3 length: 16 residues.

This clonotype was detected ten times or more. The J gene is TRBJ1-5, the V gene TRBV30; TRBD1 is a possible D gene (6 bases). The CDR3 length is 15 residues. The V end was cut by 0 bases, the J end by 2 bases, with 11 bases between. The germline V gene has CDR1 GTSNPN and CDR2 SVGIG (reference sequence). CDR3 in amino acids: CAWSVSGARNQPQHF. Here the CDR3 DNA reads TGTGCCTGGAGTGTATCGGGGGCTCGCAATCAGCCCCAGCATTTT.

Concerning this clonotype itself: Given a much more abundant clone one base away, this may be a read error. This chain links TRBV20-1 with TRBJ2-4; D remains unclear. Germline V lookup: CDR1 DFQATT, CDR2 SNEGSKA (reference sequence). CDR3 length equals 15 residues. The CDR3 loop is CSARINPEINYIRYF. The CDR3, as DNA: TGCAGTGCTAGAATAAACCCAGAGATTAATTACATTCGGTACTTC.

This clonotype occurred many times. V gene TRBV5-8 combines with J gene TRBJ2-2, with D unresolved. The germline V gene has CDR1 SGHTS and CDR2 YDEGEE. The CDR3 is made up of 15 amino acids. V was pared by 2 bases and J by 3 bases, with 11 bases between. CDR3: CASSFGRVDTGELFF. The CDR3 DNA is TGTGCCAGCAGCTTCGGGCGCGTGGACACCGGGGAGCTGTTTTTT.

In its sample, this clonotype was seen a few times. This chain connects TRBV28 to TRBJ2-3; D call uncertain. The CDR3 totals 14 residues. V gave up 5 bases and J gave up 4 bases, with 13 bases separating them. Germline CDR1 MDHEN, CDR2 SYDVKM. The CDR3 here is CASSTDRPADTQYF. DNA of the CDR3: TGTGCCAGCAGTACGGACCGTCCGGCAGATACGCAGTATTTT.

Notes on this clonotype: A much larger clone differs by one base, so this may be a read error. The conserved phenylalanine or tryptophan normally closing the CDR3 is absent here, so this likely arose from a read error. This rearrangement joins TRBV14 to TRBJ2-1, with 7 positions matching TRBD2. Trimming took 4 bases from V and 9 from J; bases not matched to a gene: 6. Germline loops: CDR1 SGHDN, CDR2 FVKESK. The CDR3 spans 13 residues. CDR3 bases: TGTGCCAGCAGCCCCCAGCGGGAAGGTGAGCAGTTCTCC. Translation: CASSPQREGEQFS.

This clonotype was recorded at least ten times. The chain joins TRBV7-8 to TRBJ2-1, with 9 bases aligning to TRBD1. V shed 3 bases and J 6 bases; nucleotides not matched to a gene: 3. The CDR3 is 14 amino acids. Germline CDR1 SGHVS, CDR2 FQNEAQ. The CDR3 protein is CASSFAGQGNEQFF. The CDR3 coding sequence is TGTGCCAGCAGCTTCGCGGGACAGGGCAATGAGCAGTTCTTC. The full variable domain, completed using reference TRBV7-8 and TRBJ2-1, is GAGVSQSPRYKVAKRGQDVALRCDPISGHVSLFWYQQALGQGPEFLTYFQNEAQLDKSGLPSDRFFAERPEGSVSTLKIQRTQQEDSAVYLCASSFAGQGNEQFFGPGTRLTVL.

This clonotype was detected many times. The rearrangement joins TRBV28 to TRBJ1-5; D remains unclear. Germline CDR1 is MDHEN and CDR2 is SYDVKM. V was trimmed by 7 bases and J by 7 bases, leaving 5 bases between them. This CDR3 spans 10 amino acids. CDR3 nucleotide sequence: TGTGCCAGCAATCGCCAGCCCCAGCATTTT. This sequence encodes CASNRQPQHF.

The CDR3 sequence: CSVGWGIGDETQYF. CDR3 bases: TGCAGCGTGGGTTGGGGAATTGGGGATGAGACCCAGTACTTC. V is TRBV29-1 and J is TRBJ2-5, with D uncertain. The germline V gene has CDR1 SQVTM and CDR2 ANQGSEA. The CDR3 covers 14 residues. V gave up 6 bases and J gave up 5 bases, with 19 bases separating them.

This clonotype was found a few times. It may be a read error: a sequence one base away is much more abundant. This chain links TRBV20-1 with TRBJ2-7; 8 nucleotides align to TRBD2. The CDR3 is 13 amino acids. Per germline, CDR1 DFQATT and CDR2 SNEGSKA (reference sequence). This CDR3 is CSARETSGYAQYF. CDR3 in DNA: TGCAGTGCTAGAGAAACTAGCGGCTACGCGCAGTACTTC.

V gene TRBV15 combines with J gene TRBJ2-7; the D is unclear. With 0 bases removed from V and 2 bases from J, the gap between germline ends came to 8 bases. The CDR3 totals 14 residues. Germline lookup yields CDR1 LNHNV and CDR2 YYDKDF (reference sequence). The DNA of the CDR3 is TGTGCCACCAGCAGAGACCGGGCCACCTACGAGCAGTACTTC. Amino acid sequence: CATSRDRATYEQYF.